The TCR beta chain under discussion was sequenced for a study of CD8 T cells in ankylosing spondylitis. Germline V gene data show CDR1 as LGHDT and CDR2 as YNNKEL (reference sequence). CDR3 length: 16 residues. The ends were cut back, 1 base at V and 3 bases at J, with 16 bases in the middle. General study results and limits: Peripheral blood held disease-linked clones only at relatively low frequency, and these were CD8+.

MiXCR, applied by TCRdb to the 5' RACE reads, yields one record per CDR3 protein. The sample lists about 240,000 distinct CDR3 sequences; roughly 10% were seen once. Comments on this clonotype: Its specificity is unknown.

This clonotype was obtained from a male donor with ankylosing spondylitis or in good health (not recorded which). The rearrangement links TRBV3-1 to TRBJ2-7, with a tentative D call TRBD1 (6 bases). Sequencing used blood, either unsorted or a sorted T cell fraction (not recorded which). DNA of the CDR3: TGTGCCAGCAGCCAAGCCATGGGACACCAAAACTACGAGCAGTACTTC. Translating gives CASSQAMGHQNYEQYF.